Below are 20 T cell receptor beta chains sequenced from a single sample in a study of blood T cell repertoires in COVID-19. Here immunoSEQ multiplex PCR was the method, and the copy in TCRdb shows in-frame clones only, minus some. The table shows 100,000 to 120,000 clones, with roughly 80% occurring only once. Sample: peripheral blood. These receptors were collected from a woman between 70 and 85 years old with acute or convalescent COVID-19.

J is TRBJ2-1 and V is TRBV11-2; D not certain. The CDR3 has 16 amino acids. The germline gives CDR1 SGHAT, CDR2 FQNNGV. V was clipped by 3 bases and J by 0 bases, with 12 bases between them. The CDR3, as DNA: TGTGCCAGCAGCTTTACTGACTCGAGCTCCTACAATGAGCAGTTCTTC. It codes for CASSFTDSSSYNEQFF.

The gene calls are TRBV19 and TRBJ2-1, with D possibly being TRBD2 (7 bases). There are 16 residues in the CDR3. Germline loops: CDR1 LNHDA, CDR2 SQIVND (reference sequence). Trimming cost V 3 bases and J 4 bases, with 16 bases left between them. The CDR3 sequence: CASSMGGLAVYNEQFF. In DNA form, the CDR3 reads TGTGCCAGTAGTATGGGGGGGCTAGCGGTATACAATGAGCAGTTCTTC.

V and J are TRBV7-3 and TRBJ2-1; TRBD2 agrees at 10 bases. In germline, CDR1 is SGHTA, CDR2 FQGTGA. Trimming cost V 4 bases and J 4 bases; bases outside gene matches: 4. CDR3 length equals 15 residues. CDR3 in amino acids: CASSSGTSEYNEQFF. The DNA for the CDR3 is TGTGCCAGCAGCTCGGGGACTAGCGAGTACAATGAGCAGTTCTTC.

The rearrangement links TRBV6-5 to TRBJ2-2; 7 bases agree with TRBD2. J was trimmed by 4 bases and V by 8 bases; bases with no gene match: 10. This CDR3 spans 15 amino acids. Germline values: CDR1 MNHEY, CDR2 SVGAGI. The CDR3 sequence: CASGSSGGTTGELFF. The CDR3 DNA reads TGTGCCAGCGGTTCCTCGGGGGGAACCACCGGGGAGCTGTTTTTT.

The chain links TRBV5-6 to TRBJ2-7, with 10 positions matching TRBD2. V lost 1 base, J lost 5 bases, and 6 bases stayed unmatched. Germline-derived CDR1 and CDR2 are SGHDT and YYEEEE. The length of the CDR3 is 15 residues. Here the CDR3 DNA reads TGTGCCAGCAGCTTGTTGGCTAGCGGGAGAGACGAGCAGTACTTC. Protein: CASSLLASGRDEQYF. Drawing the rest from reference TRBV5-6 and TRBJ2-7, the complete variable domain is DAGVTQSPTHLIKTRGQQVTLRCSPKSGHDTVSWYQQALGQGPQFIFQYYEEEERQRGNFPDRFSGHQFPNYSSELNVNALLLGDSALYLCASSLLASGRDEQYFGPGTRLTVT.

V is TRBV4-3 and J is TRBJ1-2; no clear D. From germline, CDR1 is LGHNA and CDR2 YSLEER. This CDR3 is built from 16 residues. The V gene lost 0 bases and the J gene lost 4 bases, with 15 bases spanning the gap. CDR3 DNA: TGCGCCAGCAGCCAAGAAGGCGGAGCGCACTTCTATGGCTACACCTTC. Amino acid sequence: CASSQEGGAHFYGYTF.

This chain joins TRBV7-9 and TRBJ1-1; tentatively, D is TRBD1 (5 bases). Germline loops: CDR1 SEHNR, CDR2 FQNEAQ (reference sequence). The CDR3 covers 12 residues. V gave up 1 base and J gave up 10 bases, with 10 bases separating them. The CDR3 loop reads CASSLEGRGAFF. Here the CDR3 DNA reads TGTGCCAGCAGCTTAGAGGGGAGGGGAGCTTTCTTT. Together with reference TRBV7-9 and TRBJ1-1, the CDR3 gives the full variable domain: DTGVSQNPRHKITKRGQNVTFRCDPISEHNRLYWYRQTLGQGPEFLTYFQNEAQLEKSRLLSDRFSAERPKGSFSTLEIQRTEQGDSAMYLCASSLEGRGAFFGQGTRLTVV.

The chain recombines TRBV29-1 with TRBJ2-5; 8 bases map to TRBD2. The J segment lost 4 bases and the V segment lost 6 bases, leaving 7 bases of the junction unmatched. This CDR3 is built from 13 residues. Germline V lookup: CDR1 SQVTM, CDR2 ANQGSEA. The CDR3 is CSVLWAGGETQYF. The CDR3 coding sequence is TGCAGCGTCCTTTGGGCGGGGGGAGAGACCCAGTACTTC.

The V gene is TRBV2, the J gene TRBJ1-2; D may be TRBD1 (5 bases). The CDR3 loop spans 15 amino acids. V dropped 2 bases and J dropped 4 bases, with 14 bases sitting between them. Germline CDR1 SNHLY, CDR2 FYNNEI. The DNA of the CDR3 is TGTGCCAGCAGTGAAATATGGCAGGGTCCCTATGGCTACACCTTC. Translated: CASSEIWQGPYGYTF.

This chain links TRBV29-1 with TRBJ2-1; 10 bases are a match to TRBD2. Trimming took 4 bases from V and 5 from J; bases not matched to a gene: 5. CDR1 is SQVTM, CDR2 ANQGSEA, per germline. The CDR3 is 14 amino acids. The CDR3 spells CSVVGTSADNEQFF. DNA for the CDR3: TGCAGCGTTGTAGGGACTAGCGCCGACAATGAGCAGTTCTTC.

The J gene is TRBJ1-5, the V gene TRBV30; TRBD1 is a possible D gene (5 bases). V was trimmed by 5 bases and J by 7 bases, leaving 15 bases between them. The CDR3 extends over 13 amino acids. Per germline, CDR1 GTSNPN and CDR2 SVGIG (reference sequence). CDR3 loop: CAWAAGNGQPQHF. CDR3 in DNA: TGTGCCTGGGCCGCAGGGAACGGGCAGCCCCAGCATTTT.

The V and J genes are TRBV11-3 and TRBJ1-6; weak D call: TRBD1 (6 bases). Germline loops: CDR1 SGHNT, CDR2 YENEEA. This CDR3 is built from 16 residues. The germline V and J ends were trimmed by 0 bases and 7 bases, with 13 bases remaining between them. The DNA for the CDR3 is TGTGCCAGCAGCTTAGATGGAATCGACAGGAATTCACCCCTCCACTTT. Its protein is CASSLDGIDRNSPLHF.

This clone was counted between two and nine times. The identical CDR3 is also encoded by other nucleotide sequences in the sample. The chain has TRBV18 and TRBJ2-7; D possibly corresponds to TRBD1 (5 bases). The V gene's germline CDR1 is KGHSH and CDR2 LQKENI. CDR3 length: 14 amino acids. Trimming pared 0 bases from V and 2 bases from J, leaving 8 bases between. The CDR3 bases are TGTGCCAGCTCACCACCGGGGCAGACCTACGAGCAGTACTTC. Translating it yields CASSPPGQTYEQYF.

This clone appeared once. CDR3 bases: TGTGCCAGCAGCTTATCTAGCGGGGGCACCAGCGAGCAGTACTTC. It is translated as CASSLSSGGTSEQYF. The chain combines TRBV3-1 (or the pseudogene TRBV3-2) with TRBJ2-7; 10 bases line up with TRBD2. The V gene end was trimmed by 5 bases and the J gene end by 6 bases; junction bases not matched to a gene: 10. Germline V gene sequence: CDR1 LGHDT, CDR2 YNNKEL (reference sequence). CDR3 size: 15 residues.

This clone was recorded a few times. The rearrangement joins TRBV4-2 to TRBJ1-1; tentative D call: TRBD1 (6 bases). In germline, CDR1 is LGHNA, CDR2 YNFKEQ. Deletions cut 4 bases from V and 4 bases from J, with 13 bases between. The CDR3 has 14 amino acids. DNA of the CDR3: TGTGCCAGCAGCCCACAGGGAAGGGTCACTGAAGCTTTCTTT. Residues: CASSPQGRVTEAFF.

The J gene is TRBJ2-6, the V gene TRBV19, with D perhaps matching TRBD1 (6 bases). Deletions cut 9 bases from V and 4 bases from J, with 22 bases between. CDR1 LNHDA and CDR2 SQIVND come from the germline V gene (reference sequence). The CDR3 sequence is 17 residues long. The CDR3 is CASGARQGQSGANVLTF. In nucleotides, the CDR3 is TGTGCCAGCGGGGCGAGGCAGGGGCAGTCCGGGGCCAACGTCCTGACTTTC. Full variable domain (missing parts from reference TRBV19 and TRBJ2-6): DGGITQSPKYLFRKEGQNVTLSCEQNLNHDAMYWYRQDPGQGLRLIYYSQIVNDFQKGDIAEGYSVSREKKESFPLTVTSAQKNPTAFYLCASGARQGQSGANVLTFGAGSRLTVL.

This clone appeared a few times. One junction end disagrees with the germline gene, perhaps due to a read error. The chain uses TRBV7-7 and TRBJ2-7; no clear D gene. From germline, CDR1 is SSHAT and CDR2 FNYEAQ (reference sequence). The CDR3 loop spans 15 amino acids. The CDR3 protein is CASSPIADLSYEQYF. In nucleotides, the CDR3 is TGTGCTAGCAGCCCCATAGCCGACCTCTCCTACGAGCAGTACTTC. Variable domain in full (rest from reference TRBV7-7 and TRBJ2-7): GAGVSQSPRYKVTKRGQDVTLRCDPISSHATLYWYQQALGQGPEFLTYFNYEAQPDKSGLPSDRFSAERPEGSISTLTIQRTEQRDSAMYRCASSPIADLSYEQYFGPGTRLTVT.

This chain links TRBV6-2 or TRBV6-3 with TRBJ2-5; D call uncertain. Germline lookup yields CDR1 MNHEY and CDR2 SVGEGT. This CDR3 spans 11 amino acids. V gave up 6 bases and J gave up 7 bases, with 9 bases separating them. The CDR3, as DNA: TGTGCCAGCAGCCCACCCGGGACCCAGTACTTC. Translation gives CASSPPGTQYF.

This clone occurred once. The CDR3 is CASSLGQANEKLFF. CDR3 DNA sequence: TGTGCCAGCAGTTTAGGACAGGCGAATGAAAAACTGTTTTTT. The genes are TRBV28 and TRBJ1-4; 7 bases are shared with TRBD1. There are 14 residues in the CDR3. The germline V gene encodes CDR1 MDHEN and CDR2 SYDVKM. The V segment lost 2 bases and the J segment 5 bases; nucleotides outside the gene matches: 2. The full variable domain, rest sourced from reference TRBV28 and TRBJ1-4, is DVKVTQSSRYLVKRTGEKVFLECVQDMDHENMFWYRQDPGLGLRLIYFSYDVKMKEKGDIPEGYSVSREKKERFSLILESASTNQTSMYLCASSLGQANEKLFFGSGTQLSVL.

V usage is TRBV3-1 (or the pseudogene TRBV3-2) and J usage is TRBJ1-2; unclear D gene. The CDR3 runs 16 residues. V was shortened by 3 bases and J by 0 bases, with 14 bases between the two germline ends. Per germline, CDR1 LGHDT and CDR2 YNNKEL (reference sequence). The CDR3 DNA reads as TGTGCCAGCAGCCACAGTCCGGCAGGTGCTAACTATGGCTACACCTTC. Amino acids: CASSHSPAGANYGYTF.